This note documents a single T cell receptor (beta chain) sequence. Study processing details: Reference gene primer amplification yielded estimated nucleated cell counts. The protocol was immunoSEQ multiplex PCR, while the TCRdb copy is restricted to in-frame clones and leaves out a portion. V and J calls and clone size are given by that table; D and trimming were obtained from the DNA. The sample contains 70,000 to 95,000 clones, more than 70% of which appear only once. The data belong to a study of blood T cell repertoires in COVID-19. The CDR3 sequence is 13 residues long. V lost 1 base and J 6 bases, leaving 8 bases between the germline ends. Germline CDR1 LGHNA, CDR2 YSLEER.

The clonotype originates from a man aged 50-59 years with acute or convalescent COVID-19. Specimen: peripheral blood. The genes are TRBV4-3 and TRBJ2-3; maybe TRBD2 (6 bases). This CDR3 reads CASSQASEDTQYF. CDR3 nucleotide sequence: TGCGCCAGCAGCCAAGCTAGCGAGGATACGCAGTATTTT.